This T cell receptor beta chain was recovered during a study of blood T cell repertoires in COVID-19. Method: immunoSEQ multiplex PCR; TCRdb's copy keeps in-frame clones and lacks some. The sample has approximately 190,000 clones, 70% to 85% seen once. This CDR3 region has 14 residues. Trimming stripped 3 bases from V and 4 bases from J, with 10 bases between. Germline-derived CDR1 and CDR2 are SGHRS and YFSETQ. This clone was counted only a few times. Sequences were obtained from peripheral blood. This TCR was recovered from a human donor with acute or convalescent COVID-19. The donor label of this sample is uncertain. The V call is TRBV5-1, the J call TRBJ2-2; weak D call: TRBD2 (5 bases). DNA for the CDR3: TGCGCCAGCAGCTCCAGCGGAATCACCGGGGAGCTGTTTTTT. This translates into CASSSSGITGELFF.